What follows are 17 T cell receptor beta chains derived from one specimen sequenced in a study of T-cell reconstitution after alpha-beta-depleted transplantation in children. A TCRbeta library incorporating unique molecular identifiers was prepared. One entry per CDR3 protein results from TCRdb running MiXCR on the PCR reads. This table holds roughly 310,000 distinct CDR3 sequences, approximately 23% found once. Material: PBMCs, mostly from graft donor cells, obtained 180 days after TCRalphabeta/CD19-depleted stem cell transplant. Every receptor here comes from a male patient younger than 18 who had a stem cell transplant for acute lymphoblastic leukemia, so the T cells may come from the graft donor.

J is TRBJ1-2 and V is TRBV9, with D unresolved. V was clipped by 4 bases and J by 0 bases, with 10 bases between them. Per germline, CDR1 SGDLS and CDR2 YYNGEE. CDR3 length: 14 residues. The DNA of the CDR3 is TGTGCCAGCAGCCTCTCGACGGCTAACTATGGCTACACCTTC. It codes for CASSLSTANYGYTF.

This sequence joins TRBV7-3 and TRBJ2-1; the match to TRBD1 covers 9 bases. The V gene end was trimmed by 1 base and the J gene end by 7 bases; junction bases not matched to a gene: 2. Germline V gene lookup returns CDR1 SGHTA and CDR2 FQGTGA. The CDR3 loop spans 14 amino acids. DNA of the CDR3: TGTGCCAGCAGCTTAATGGGGACAGGGAATGAGCAGTTCTTC. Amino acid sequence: CASSLMGTGNEQFF.

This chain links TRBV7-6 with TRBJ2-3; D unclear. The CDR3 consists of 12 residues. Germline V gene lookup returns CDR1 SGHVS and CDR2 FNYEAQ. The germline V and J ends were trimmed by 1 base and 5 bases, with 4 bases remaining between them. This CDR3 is CASSLELDTQYF. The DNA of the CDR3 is TGTGCCAGCAGCTTAGAATTAGATACGCAGTATTTT.

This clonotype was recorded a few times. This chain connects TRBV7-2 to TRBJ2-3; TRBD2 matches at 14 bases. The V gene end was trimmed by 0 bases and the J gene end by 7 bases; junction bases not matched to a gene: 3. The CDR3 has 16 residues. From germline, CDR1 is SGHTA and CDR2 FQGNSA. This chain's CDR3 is CASSLATSGGAYTQYF. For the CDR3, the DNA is TGTGCCAGCAGCTTAGCGACTAGCGGGGGGGCCTATACGCAGTATTTT.

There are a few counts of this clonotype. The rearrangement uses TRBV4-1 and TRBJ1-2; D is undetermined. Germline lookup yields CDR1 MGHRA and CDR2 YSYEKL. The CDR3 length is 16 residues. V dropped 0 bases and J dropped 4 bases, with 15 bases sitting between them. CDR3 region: CASSQEFREVGYGYTF. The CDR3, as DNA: TGCGCCAGCAGCCAAGAATTCAGAGAGGTTGGCTATGGCTACACCTTC.

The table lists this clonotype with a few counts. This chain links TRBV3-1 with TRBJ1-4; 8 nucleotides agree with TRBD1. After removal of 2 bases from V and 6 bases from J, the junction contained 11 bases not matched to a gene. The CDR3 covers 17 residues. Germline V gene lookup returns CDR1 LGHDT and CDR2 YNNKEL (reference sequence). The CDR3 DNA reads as TGTGCCAGCAGCCAATTTGGGACAGGTCGAAGGGATGAAAAACTGTTTTTT. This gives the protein CASSQFGTGRRDEKLFF.

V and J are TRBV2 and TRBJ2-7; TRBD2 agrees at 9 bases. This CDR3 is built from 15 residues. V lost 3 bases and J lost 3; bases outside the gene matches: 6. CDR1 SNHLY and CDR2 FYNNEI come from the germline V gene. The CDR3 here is CASSDVSGSHYEQYF. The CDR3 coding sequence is TGTGCCAGCAGTGACGTTAGCGGGAGCCACTACGAGCAGTACTTC.

The CDR3: CASSQAPGQSREQYF. The DNA of the CDR3 is TGCGCCAGCAGCCAAGCCCCCGGACAGTCTCGCGAGCAGTACTTC. The rearrangement links TRBV4-1 to TRBJ2-7, with a possible D match to TRBD1 (6 bases). In germline, CDR1 is MGHRA, CDR2 YSYEKL. The CDR3 loop spans 15 amino acids. V was shortened by 1 base and J by 6 bases, with 16 bases between the two germline ends.

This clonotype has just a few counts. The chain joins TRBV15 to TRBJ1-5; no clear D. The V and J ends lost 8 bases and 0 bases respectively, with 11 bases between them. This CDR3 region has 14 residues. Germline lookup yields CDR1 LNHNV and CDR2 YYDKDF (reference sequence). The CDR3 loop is CATSTRYSNQPQHF. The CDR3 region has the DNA TGTGCCACCTCGACCCGGTATAGCAATCAGCCCCAGCATTTT.

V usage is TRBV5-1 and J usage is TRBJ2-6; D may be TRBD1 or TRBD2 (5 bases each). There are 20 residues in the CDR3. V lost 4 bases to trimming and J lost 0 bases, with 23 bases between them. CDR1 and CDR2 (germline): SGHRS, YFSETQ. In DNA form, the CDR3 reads TGCGCCAGCAGCCAGCCGGGGCGACCGGCGGACGACTCTGGGGCCAACGTCCTGACTTTC. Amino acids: CASSQPGRPADDSGANVLTF.

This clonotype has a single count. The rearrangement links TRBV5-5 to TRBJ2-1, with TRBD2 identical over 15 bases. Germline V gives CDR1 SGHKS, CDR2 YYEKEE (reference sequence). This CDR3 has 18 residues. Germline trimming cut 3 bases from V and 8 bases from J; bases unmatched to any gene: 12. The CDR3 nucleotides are TGTGCCAGCAGCTCGCGCCCTGGACTAGCGGGAGGGGGGCATGAGCAGTTCTTC. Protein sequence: CASSSRPGLAGGGHEQFF. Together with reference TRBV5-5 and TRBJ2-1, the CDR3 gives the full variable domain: DAGVTQSPTHLIKTRGQQVTLRCSPISGHKSVSWYQQVLGQGPQFIFQYYEKEERGRGNFPDRFSARQFPNYSSELNVNALLLGDSALYLCASSSRPGLAGGGHEQFFGPGTRLTVL.

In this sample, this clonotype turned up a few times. CDR3 loop: CASSEGGLLGNQPQHF. The DNA of the CDR3 is TGTGCCAGCAGTGAGGGGGGGCTCCTCGGGAATCAGCCCCAGCATTTT. The chain carries TRBV6-1 and TRBJ1-5, with TRBD1 as a possible D gene (6 bases). This CDR3 has 16 residues. From germline, CDR1 is MNHNS and CDR2 SASEGT. Trimming stripped 3 bases from V and 4 bases from J, with 16 bases between.

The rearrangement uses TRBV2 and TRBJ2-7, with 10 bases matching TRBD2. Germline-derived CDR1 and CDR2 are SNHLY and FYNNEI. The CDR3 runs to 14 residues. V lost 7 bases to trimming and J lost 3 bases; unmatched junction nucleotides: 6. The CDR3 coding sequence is TGTGCCAGCACCTCGGGACTAGCGCTCTACGAGCAGTACTTC. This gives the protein CASTSGLALYEQYF. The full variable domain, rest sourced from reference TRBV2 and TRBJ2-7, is EPEVTQTPSHQVTQMGQEVILRCVPISNHLYFYWYRQILGQKVEFLVSFYNNEISEKSEIFDDQFSVERPDGSNFTLKIRSTKLEDSAMYFCASTSGLALYEQYFGPGTRLTVT.

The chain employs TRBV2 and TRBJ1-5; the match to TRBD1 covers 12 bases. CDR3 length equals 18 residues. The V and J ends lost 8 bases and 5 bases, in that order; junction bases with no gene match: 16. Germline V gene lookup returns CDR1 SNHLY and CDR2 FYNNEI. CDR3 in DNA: TGTGCCAGCTGTGGCCGGGACAGGGGGCGTCCAGATTATCAGCCCCAGCATTTT. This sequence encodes CASCGRDRGRPDYQPQHF.

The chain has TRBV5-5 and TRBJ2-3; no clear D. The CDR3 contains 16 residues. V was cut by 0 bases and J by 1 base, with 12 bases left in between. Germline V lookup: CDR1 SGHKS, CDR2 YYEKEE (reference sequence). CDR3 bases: TGTGCCAGCAGCTTGGGTAGAGTAAGGGGCACAGATACGCAGTATTTT. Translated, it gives CASSLGRVRGTDTQYF.

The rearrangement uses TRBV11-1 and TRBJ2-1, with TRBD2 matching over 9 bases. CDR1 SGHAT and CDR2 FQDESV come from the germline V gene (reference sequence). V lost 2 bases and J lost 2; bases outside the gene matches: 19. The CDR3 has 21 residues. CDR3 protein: CASSLRGSSGKVYSPYNEQFF. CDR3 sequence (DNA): TGTGCCAGCAGCTTAAGGGGCTCTAGCGGGAAGGTATATTCGCCCTACAATGAGCAGTTCTTC.

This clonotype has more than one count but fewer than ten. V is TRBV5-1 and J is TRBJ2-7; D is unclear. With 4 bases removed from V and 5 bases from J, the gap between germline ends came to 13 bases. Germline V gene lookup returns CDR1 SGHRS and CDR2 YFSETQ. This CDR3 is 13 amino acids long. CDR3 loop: CASSPWAGDEQYF. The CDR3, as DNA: TGCGCCAGCAGCCCCTGGGCTGGAGACGAGCAGTACTTC.